This T cell receptor (beta chain) was captured in a study of T cell repertoires in cytomegalovirus infection. Study-wide background: The authors relied on CMV epitopes, both recently identified HLA-C-restricted and well-studied HLA-B-restricted. Findings and limits, study-wide: Ex vivo responses were dominated by HLA-C-restricted CMV-specific TCR beta clonotypes.

This clonotype appeared a few times. Antigen: not known. TCRdb independently ran MiXCR on the reads; one entry per CDR3 protein. The profile shows about 310,000 distinct CDR3 sequences, around 25% of them singletons. The CDR3 is 15 amino acids. The germline V and J ends were trimmed by 8 bases and 4 bases, with 20 bases remaining between them. Germline V gene sequence: CDR1 ENHRY, CDR2 SYGVKD. The origin of this receptor is a human donor in good health (CMV status not recorded). Some clones in this sample may be carry-over from other donors' samples. Source: cultured PBMCs, taken from culture after CMV antigen stimulation. The chain recombines TRBV10-3 with TRBJ1-1; D may be TRBD1 (6 bases). CDR3 residues: CAIAGVQGWITEAFF. CDR3 nucleotides: TGTGCCATCGCGGGGGTGCAGGGGTGGATCACTGAAGCTTTCTTT.